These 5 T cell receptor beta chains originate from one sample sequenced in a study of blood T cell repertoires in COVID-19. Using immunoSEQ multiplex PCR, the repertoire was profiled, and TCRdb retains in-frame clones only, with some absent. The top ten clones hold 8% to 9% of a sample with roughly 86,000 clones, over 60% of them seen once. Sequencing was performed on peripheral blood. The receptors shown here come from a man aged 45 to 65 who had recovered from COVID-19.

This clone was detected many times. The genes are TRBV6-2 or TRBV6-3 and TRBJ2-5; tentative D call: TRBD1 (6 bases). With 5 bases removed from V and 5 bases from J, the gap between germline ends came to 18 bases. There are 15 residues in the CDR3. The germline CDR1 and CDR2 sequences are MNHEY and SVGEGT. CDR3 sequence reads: CASSRQTGPWETQYF. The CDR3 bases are TGTGCCAGCAGTCGTCAGACAGGTCCTTGGGAGACCCAGTACTTC.

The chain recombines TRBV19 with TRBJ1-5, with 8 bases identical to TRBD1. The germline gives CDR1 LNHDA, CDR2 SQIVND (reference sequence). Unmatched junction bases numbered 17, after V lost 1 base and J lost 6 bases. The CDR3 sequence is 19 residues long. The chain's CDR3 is CASSIGSRGTGLEGQPQHF. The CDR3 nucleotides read TGTGCCAGTAGTATAGGTTCGCGGGGGACAGGTCTAGAGGGTCAGCCCCAGCATTTT.

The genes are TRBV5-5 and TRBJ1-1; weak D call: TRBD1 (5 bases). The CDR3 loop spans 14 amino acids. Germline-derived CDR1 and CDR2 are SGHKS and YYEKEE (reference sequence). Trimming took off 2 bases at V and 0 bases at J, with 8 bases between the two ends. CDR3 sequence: CASSLVGVNTEAFF. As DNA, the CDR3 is TGTGCCAGCAGCTTAGTAGGGGTGAACACTGAAGCTTTCTTT. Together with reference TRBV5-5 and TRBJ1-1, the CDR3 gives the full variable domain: DAGVTQSPTHLIKTRGQQVTLRCSPISGHKSVSWYQQVLGQGPQFIFQYYEKEERGRGNFPDRFSARQFPNYSSELNVNALLLGDSALYLCASSLVGVNTEAFFGQGTRLTVV.

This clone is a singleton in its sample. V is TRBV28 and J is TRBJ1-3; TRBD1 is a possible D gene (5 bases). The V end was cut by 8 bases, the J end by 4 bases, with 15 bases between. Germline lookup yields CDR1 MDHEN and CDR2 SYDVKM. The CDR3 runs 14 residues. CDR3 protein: CASAPQGRGNTIYF. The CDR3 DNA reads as TGTGCCAGCGCACCCCAGGGAAGGGGAAACACCATATATTTT.

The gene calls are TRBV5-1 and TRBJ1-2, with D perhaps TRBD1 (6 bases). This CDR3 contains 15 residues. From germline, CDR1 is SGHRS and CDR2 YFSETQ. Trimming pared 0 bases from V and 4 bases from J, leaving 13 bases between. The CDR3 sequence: CASSLALGQAYGYTF. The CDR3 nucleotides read TGCGCCAGCAGCTTGGCTTTGGGACAAGCCTATGGCTACACCTTC.